This TCR beta chain was found in a study of blood T cell repertoires in COVID-19. Study details: The study drew acute and convalescent COVID-19 samples from the United States, Italy and Spain. Sources were T cells, B-cell-depleted T cells, or PBMCs; the material itself was cDNA or gDNA.

Germline lookup yields CDR1 SGHRS and CDR2 YFSETQ. Trimming took 4 bases from V and 3 from J; bases not matched to a gene: 2. The CDR3 is made up of 13 amino acids. Original processing notes: Reference gene primer amplification yielded estimated nucleated cell counts. Clones were sequenced by immunoSEQ multiplex PCR, and TCRdb holds only the in-frame ones, with some missing. V and J calls and clone size are as listed in that table; D and trimming were resolved from the DNA. This table holds fewer than 150,000 clones, just over 75% found once. The receptor was isolated from a human donor in a cohort sampled during active COVID-19. The V and J genes are TRBV5-1 and TRBJ1-2, with 8 bases lining up with TRBD1. The material sequenced was peripheral blood. The CDR3 loop reads CASSPTGDYGYTF. The CDR3 DNA follows: TGCGCCAGCAGCCCGACAGGGGACTATGGCTACACCTTC.